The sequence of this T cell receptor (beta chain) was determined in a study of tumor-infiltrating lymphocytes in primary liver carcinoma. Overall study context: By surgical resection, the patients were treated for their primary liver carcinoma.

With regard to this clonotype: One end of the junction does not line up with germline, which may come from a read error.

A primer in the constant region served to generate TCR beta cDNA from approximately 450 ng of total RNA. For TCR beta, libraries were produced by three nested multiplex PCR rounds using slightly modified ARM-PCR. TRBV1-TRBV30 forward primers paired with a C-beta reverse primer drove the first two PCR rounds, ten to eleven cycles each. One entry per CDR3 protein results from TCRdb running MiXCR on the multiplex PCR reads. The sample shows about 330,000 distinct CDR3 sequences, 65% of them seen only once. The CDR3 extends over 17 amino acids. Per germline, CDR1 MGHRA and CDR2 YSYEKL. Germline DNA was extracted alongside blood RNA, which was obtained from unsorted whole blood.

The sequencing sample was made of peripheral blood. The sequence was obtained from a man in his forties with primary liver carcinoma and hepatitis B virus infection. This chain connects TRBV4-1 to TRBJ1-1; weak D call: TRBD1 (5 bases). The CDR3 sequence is CPSSQYITGGLNTEAFF. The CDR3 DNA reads TGCCCCAGCAGCCAATATATAACAGGAGGTTTGAACACTGAAGCTTTCTTT.